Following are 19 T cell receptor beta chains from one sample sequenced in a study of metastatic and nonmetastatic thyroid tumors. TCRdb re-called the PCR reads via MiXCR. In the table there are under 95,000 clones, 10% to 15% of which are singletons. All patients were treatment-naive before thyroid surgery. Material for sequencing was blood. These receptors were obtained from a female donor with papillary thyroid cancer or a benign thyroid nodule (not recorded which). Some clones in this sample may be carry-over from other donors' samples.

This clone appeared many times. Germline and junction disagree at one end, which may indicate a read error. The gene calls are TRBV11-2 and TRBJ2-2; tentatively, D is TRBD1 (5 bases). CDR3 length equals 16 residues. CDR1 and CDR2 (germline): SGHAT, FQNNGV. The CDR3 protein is CASSLQGVPNTGELFF. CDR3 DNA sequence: TGTGCCAGCAGCTTACAAGGGGTCCCGAACACTGGGGAGCTGTTTTTT.

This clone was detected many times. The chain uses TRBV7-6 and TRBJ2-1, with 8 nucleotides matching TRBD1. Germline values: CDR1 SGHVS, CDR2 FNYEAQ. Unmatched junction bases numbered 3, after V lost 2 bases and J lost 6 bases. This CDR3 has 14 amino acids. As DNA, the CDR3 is TGTGCCAGCAGCTTATATACAGGGGGCAATGAGCAGTTCTTC. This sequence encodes CASSLYTGGNEQFF.

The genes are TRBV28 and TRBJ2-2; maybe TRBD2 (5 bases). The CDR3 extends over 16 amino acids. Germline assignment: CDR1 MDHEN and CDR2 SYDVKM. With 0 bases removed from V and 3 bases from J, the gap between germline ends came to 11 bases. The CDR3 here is CASSLWGTGYTGELFF. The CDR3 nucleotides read TGTGCCAGCAGTTTATGGGGAACGGGATACACCGGGGAGCTGTTTTTT.

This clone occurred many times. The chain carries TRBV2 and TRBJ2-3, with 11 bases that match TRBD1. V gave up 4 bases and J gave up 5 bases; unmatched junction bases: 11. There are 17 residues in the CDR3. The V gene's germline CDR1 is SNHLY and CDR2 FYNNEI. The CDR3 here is CASSVGDRGFLIDTQYF. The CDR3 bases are TGTGCCAGCAGTGTAGGGGACAGGGGGTTCCTTATAGATACGCAGTATTTT.

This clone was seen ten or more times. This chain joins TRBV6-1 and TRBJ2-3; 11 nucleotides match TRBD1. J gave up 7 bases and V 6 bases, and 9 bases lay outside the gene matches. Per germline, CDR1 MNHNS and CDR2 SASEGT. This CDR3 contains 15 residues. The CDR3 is CASRKGGQGVYTQYF. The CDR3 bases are TGTGCCAGCAGAAAAGGGGGACAGGGGGTATATACGCAGTATTTT.

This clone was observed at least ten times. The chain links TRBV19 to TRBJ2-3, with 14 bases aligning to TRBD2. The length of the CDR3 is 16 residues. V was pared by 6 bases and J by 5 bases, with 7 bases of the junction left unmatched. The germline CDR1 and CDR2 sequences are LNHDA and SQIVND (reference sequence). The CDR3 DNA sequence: TGTGCCAGTAGAACTCCGACTAGCGGGAGGGGAGATACGCAGTATTTT. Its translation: CASRTPTSGRGDTQYF.

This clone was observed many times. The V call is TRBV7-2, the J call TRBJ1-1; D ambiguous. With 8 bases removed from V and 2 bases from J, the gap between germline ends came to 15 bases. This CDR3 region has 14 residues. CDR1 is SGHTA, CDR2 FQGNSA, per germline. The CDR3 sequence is CASALTHQNTEAFF. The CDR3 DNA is TGTGCCAGCGCCCTCACACACCAAAACACTGAAGCTTTCTTT.

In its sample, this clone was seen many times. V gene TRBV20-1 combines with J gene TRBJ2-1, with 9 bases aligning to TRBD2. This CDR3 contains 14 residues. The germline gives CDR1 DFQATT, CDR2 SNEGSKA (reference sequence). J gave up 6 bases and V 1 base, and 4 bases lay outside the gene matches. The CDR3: CSARAGLAANEQFF. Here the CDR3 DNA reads TGCAGTGCTAGAGCGGGACTAGCTGCCAATGAGCAGTTCTTC.

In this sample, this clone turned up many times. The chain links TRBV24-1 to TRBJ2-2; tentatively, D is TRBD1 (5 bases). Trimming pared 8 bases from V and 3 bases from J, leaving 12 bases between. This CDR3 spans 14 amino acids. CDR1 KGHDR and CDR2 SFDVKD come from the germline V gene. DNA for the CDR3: TGTGCCACCAAAGGGCAGGGTGACACCGGGGAGCTGTTTTTT. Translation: CATKGQGDTGELFF.

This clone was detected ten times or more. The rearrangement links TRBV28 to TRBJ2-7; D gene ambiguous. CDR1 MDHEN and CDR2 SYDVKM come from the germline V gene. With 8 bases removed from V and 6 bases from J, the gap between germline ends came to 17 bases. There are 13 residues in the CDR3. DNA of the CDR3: TGTGCCAGCCGATCGGGTCCCCAGAGCGAGCAGTACTTC. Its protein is CASRSGPQSEQYF.

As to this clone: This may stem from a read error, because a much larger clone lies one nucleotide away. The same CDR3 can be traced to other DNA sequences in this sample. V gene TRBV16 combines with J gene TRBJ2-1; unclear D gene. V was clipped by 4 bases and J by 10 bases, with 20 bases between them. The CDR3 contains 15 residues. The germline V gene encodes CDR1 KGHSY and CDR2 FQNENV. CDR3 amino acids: CASSLRTQSGNEQFF. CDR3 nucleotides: TGTGCCAGCAGCCTTAGGACGCAGTCGGGCAACGAGCAGTTCTTC.

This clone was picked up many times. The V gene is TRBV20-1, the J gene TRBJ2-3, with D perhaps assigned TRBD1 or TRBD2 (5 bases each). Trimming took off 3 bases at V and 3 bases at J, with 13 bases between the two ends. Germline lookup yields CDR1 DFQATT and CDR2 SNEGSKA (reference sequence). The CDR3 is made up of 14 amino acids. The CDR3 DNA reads TGCAGTGCTAGCCGGGGACCATCGACAGATACGCAGTATTTT. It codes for CSASRGPSTDTQYF.

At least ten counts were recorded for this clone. The CDR3 sequence: CASTSDREGRCNQPQHF. Here the CDR3 DNA reads TGTGCCAGCACCTCGGACAGGGAAGGAAGGTGCAATCAGCCCCAGCATTTT. This rearrangement joins TRBV6-4 to TRBJ1-5; 8 positions match TRBD1. After removal of 7 bases from V and 2 bases from J, the junction contained 13 bases not matched to a gene. The CDR3 has 17 residues. Germline-derived CDR1 and CDR2 are MRHNA and SNTAGT.

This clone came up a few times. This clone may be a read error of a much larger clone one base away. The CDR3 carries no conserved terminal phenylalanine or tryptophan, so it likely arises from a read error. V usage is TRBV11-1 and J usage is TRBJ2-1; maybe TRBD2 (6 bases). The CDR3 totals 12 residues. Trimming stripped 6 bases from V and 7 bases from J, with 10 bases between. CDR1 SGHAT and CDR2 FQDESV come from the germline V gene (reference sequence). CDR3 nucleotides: TGTGCCAGCAGGGCTAGCGTAAATGAGCAGTTCCTC. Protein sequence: CASRASVNEQFL.

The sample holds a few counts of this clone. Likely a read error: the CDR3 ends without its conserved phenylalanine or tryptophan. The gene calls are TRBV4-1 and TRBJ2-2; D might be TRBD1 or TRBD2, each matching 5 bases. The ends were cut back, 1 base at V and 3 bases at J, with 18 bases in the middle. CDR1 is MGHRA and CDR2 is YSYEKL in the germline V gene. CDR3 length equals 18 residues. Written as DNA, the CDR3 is TGCGCCAGCAGCCAAGTGTTTGGGGCTAGAGCGGACACCGGGGAGCTGTTTTCT. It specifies CASSQVFGARADTGELFS.

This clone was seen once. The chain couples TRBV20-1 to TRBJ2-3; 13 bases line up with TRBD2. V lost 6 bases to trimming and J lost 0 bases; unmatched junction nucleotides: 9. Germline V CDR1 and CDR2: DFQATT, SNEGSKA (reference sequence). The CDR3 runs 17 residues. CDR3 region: CSASGTSGIGSTDTQYF. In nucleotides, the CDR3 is TGCAGTGCGTCCGGGACTAGCGGGATCGGTAGCACAGATACGCAGTATTTT.

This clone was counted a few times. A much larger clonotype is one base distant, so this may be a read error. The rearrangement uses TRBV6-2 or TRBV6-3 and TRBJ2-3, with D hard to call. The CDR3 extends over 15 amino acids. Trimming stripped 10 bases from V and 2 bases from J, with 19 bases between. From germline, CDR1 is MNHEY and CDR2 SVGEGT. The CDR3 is CATLMGHAATDTQYF. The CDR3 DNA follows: TGTGCCACGTTGATGGGCCATGCGGCCACAGATACGCAGTATTTT.

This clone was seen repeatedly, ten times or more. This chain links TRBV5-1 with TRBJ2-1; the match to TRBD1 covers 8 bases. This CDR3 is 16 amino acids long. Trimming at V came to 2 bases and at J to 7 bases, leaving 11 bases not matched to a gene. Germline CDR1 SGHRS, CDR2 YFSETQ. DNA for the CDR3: TGCGCCAGCAGCTTAACCGGCGGACAGGGTGGGAATGAGCAGTTCTTC. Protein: CASSLTGGQGGNEQFF.

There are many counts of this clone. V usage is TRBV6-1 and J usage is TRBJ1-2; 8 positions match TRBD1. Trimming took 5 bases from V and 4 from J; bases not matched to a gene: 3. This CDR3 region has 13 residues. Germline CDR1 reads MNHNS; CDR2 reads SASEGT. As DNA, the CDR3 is TGTGCCAGCAGTCGGACAGGGTCCTATGGCTACACCTTC. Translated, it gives CASSRTGSYGYTF.